Reported below is one T cell receptor beta chain. Its matching antigen is unknown. The source of the sample is a study of CD8 T cells in ankylosing spondylitis. Points from the study as a whole: Disease-associated clonotypes exhibited CD8+ identity and were relatively infrequent in peripheral blood. Ankylosing spondylitis blood appeared to carry a characteristic TCR beta motif of roughly eight highly homologous variants.

The germline CDR1 and CDR2 sequences are SGHRS and YFSETQ. The length of the CDR3 is 14 residues. The V and J ends lost 7 bases and 1 base, in that order; junction bases with no gene match: 6. The TCR beta libraries were generated through quantitative 5'-RACE incorporating molecular barcodes. TCRdb reprocessed the 5' RACE reads via MiXCR and lists one record per CDR3 protein. The sample holds about 700,000 distinct CDR3 sequences, 15% to 20% seen once. The chain couples TRBV5-1 to TRBJ2-5; 8 bases line up with TRBD1. The sequence was obtained from a male donor with ankylosing spondylitis. Sample: blood, either unsorted or a sorted T cell fraction (not recorded which). CDR3 coding DNA: TGCGCCAGCCACAGGGGGGACAGCCAAGAGACCCAGTACTTC. Protein product: CASHRGDSQETQYF.